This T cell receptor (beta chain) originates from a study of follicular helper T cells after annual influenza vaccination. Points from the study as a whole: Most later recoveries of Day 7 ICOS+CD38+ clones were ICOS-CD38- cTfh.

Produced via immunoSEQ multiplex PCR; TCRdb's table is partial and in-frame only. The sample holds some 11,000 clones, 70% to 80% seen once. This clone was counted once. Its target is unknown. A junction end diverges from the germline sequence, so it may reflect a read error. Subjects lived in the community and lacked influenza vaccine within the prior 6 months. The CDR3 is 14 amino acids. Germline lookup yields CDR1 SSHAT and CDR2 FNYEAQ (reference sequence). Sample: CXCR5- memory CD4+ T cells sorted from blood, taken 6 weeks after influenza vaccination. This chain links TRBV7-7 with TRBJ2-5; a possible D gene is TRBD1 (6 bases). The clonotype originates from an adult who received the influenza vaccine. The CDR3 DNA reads TGTGCTAGCAGTCAAGACAGGAGTCAAGAGACCCAGTACTTC. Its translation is CASSQDRSQETQYF.